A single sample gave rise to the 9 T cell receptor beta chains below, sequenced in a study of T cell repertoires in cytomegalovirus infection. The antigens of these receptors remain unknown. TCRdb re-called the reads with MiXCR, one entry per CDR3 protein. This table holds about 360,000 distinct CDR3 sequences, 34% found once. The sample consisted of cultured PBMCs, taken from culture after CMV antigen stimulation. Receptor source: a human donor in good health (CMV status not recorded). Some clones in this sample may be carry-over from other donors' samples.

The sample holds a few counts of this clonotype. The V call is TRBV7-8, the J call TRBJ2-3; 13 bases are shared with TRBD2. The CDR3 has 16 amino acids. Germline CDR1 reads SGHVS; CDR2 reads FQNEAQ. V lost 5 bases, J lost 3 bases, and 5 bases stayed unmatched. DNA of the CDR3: TGTGCCAGCAGCCGCAGGACTAGCGGGAGTACAGATACGCAGTATTTT. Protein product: CASSRRTSGSTDTQYF. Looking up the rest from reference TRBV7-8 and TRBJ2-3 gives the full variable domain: GAGVSQSPRYKVAKRGQDVALRCDPISGHVSLFWYQQALGQGPEFLTYFQNEAQLDKSGLPSDRFFAERPEGSVSTLKIQRTQQEDSAVYLCASSRRTSGSTDTQYFGPGTRLTVL.

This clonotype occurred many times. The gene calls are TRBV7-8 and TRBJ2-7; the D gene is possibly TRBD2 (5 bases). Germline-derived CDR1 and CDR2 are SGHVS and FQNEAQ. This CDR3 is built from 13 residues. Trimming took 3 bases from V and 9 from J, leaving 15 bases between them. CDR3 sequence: CASSFETKALQYF. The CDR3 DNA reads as TGTGCCAGCAGCTTCGAGACTAAGGCATTGCAGTACTTC.

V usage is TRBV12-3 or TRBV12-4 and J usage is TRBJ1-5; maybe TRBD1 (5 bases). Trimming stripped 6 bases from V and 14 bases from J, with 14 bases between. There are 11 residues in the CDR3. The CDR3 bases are TGTGCCAGCAGCGTGGGGCGGCAAAAGCATTTT. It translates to CASSVGRQKHF.

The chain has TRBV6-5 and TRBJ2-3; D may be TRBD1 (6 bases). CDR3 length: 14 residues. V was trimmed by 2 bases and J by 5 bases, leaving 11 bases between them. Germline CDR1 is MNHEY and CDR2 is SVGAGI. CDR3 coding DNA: TGTGCCAGCAGTTACGGCCCGACAGGAGATACGCAGTATTTT. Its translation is CASSYGPTGDTQYF.

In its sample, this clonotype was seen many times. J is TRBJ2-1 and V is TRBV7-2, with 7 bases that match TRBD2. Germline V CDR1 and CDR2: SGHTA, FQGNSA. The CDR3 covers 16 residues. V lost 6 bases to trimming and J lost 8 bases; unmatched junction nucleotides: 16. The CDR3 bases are TGTGCCAGCAGACCGTCCCTAGCGGTGCGTGGCGATGAGCAGTTCTTC. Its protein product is CASRPSLAVRGDEQFF.

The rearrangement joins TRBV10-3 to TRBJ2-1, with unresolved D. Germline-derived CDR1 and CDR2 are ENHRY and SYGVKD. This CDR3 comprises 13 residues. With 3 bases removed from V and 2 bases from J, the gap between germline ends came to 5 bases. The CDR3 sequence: CAISDATYNEQFF. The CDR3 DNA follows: TGTGCCATCAGTGATGCTACCTACAATGAGCAGTTCTTC.

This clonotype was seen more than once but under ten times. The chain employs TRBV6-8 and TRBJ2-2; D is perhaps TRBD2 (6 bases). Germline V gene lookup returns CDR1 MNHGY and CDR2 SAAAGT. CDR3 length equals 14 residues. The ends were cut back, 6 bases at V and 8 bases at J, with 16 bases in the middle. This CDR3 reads CASSAGTLRGELFF. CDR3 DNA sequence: TGTGCCAGCAGCGCCGGGACTTTGAGGGGGGAGCTGTTTTTT.

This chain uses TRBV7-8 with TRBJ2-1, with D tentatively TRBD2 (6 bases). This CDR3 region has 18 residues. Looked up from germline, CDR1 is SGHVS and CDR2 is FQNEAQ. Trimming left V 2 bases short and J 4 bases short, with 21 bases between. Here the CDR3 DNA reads TGTGCCAGCAGCTTATACGAGGTCGGGAGAGGAGTTTACAATGAGCAGTTCTTC. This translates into CASSLYEVGRGVYNEQFF. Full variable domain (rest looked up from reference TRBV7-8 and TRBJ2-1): GAGVSQSPRYKVAKRGQDVALRCDPISGHVSLFWYQQALGQGPEFLTYFQNEAQLDKSGLPSDRFFAERPEGSVSTLKIQRTQQEDSAVYLCASSLYEVGRGVYNEQFFGPGTRLTVL.

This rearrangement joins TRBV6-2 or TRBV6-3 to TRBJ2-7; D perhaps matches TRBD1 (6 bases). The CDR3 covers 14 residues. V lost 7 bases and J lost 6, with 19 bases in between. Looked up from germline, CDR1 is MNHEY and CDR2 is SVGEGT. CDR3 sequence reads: CASKPRGQQGEQYV. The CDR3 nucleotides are TGTGCCAGCAAACCCCGAGGACAGCAAGGCGAGCAGTACGTC.